This T cell receptor beta chain was captured by sequencing in a study of cytomegalovirus exposure and HLA in healthy donors. Findings of the study overall: A list of more than 150 TCR beta chains associated with cytomegalovirus was given.

The CDR3 loop spans 19 amino acids. V lost 0 bases and J lost 4, with 19 bases in between. The germline CDR1 and CDR2 sequences are KGHSH and LQKENI. This clone appeared once. What it recognizes is unknown. 13 Jbeta primers and 60 Vbeta primers were used for the PCR. Data came from immunoSEQ multiplex PCR; TCRdb stores just in-frame clones and leaves some out. This repertoire shows some 190,000 clones, about four fifths found once; its top ten account for 3.4%. Source material: PBMCs. The TCR originated in a man between 35 and 55 years old in good health and CMV-seropositive. This chain connects TRBV18 to TRBJ2-6; D may be TRBD1 (6 bases). In DNA, the CDR3 is TGTGCCAGCTCACCACCCTATAACAGGGAACATCCAGGGGCCAACGTCCTGACTTTC. This codes for CASSPPYNREHPGANVLTF.